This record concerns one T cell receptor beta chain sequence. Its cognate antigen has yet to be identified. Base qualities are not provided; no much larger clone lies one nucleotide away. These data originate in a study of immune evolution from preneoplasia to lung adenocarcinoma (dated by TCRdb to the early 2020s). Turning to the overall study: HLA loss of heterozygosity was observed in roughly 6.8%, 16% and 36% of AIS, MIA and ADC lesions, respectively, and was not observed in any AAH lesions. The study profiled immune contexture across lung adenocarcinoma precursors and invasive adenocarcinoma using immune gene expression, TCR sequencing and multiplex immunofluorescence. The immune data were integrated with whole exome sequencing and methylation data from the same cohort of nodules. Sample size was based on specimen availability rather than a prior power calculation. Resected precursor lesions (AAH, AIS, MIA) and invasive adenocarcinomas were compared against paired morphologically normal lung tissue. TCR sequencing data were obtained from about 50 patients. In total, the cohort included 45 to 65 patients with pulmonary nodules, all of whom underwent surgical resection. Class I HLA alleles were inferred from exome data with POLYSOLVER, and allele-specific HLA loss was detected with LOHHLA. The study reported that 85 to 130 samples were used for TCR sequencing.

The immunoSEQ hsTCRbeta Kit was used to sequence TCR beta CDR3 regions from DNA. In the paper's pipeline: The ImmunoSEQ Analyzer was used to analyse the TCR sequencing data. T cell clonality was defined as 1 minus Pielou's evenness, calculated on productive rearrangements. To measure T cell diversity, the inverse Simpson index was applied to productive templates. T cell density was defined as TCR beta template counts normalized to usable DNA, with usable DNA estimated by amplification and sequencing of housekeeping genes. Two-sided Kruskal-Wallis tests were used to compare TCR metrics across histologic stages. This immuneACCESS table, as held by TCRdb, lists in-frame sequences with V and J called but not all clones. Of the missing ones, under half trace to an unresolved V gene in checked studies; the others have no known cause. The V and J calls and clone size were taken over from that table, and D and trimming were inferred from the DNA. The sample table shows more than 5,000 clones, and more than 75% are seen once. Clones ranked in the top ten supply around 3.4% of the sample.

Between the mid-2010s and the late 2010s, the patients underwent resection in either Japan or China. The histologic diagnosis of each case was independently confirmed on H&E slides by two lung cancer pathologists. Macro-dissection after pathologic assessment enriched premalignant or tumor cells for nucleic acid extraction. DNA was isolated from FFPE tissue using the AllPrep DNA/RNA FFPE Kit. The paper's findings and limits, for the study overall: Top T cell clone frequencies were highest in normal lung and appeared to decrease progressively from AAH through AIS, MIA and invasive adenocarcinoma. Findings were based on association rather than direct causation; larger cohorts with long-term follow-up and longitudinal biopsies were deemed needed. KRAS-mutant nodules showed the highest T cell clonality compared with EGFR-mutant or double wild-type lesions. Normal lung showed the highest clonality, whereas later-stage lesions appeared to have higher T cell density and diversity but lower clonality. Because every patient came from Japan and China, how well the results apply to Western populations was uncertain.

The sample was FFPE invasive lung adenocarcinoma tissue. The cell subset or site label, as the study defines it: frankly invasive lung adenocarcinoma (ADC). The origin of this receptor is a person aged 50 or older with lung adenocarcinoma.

The DNA sequence is TGTGCCAGCAGCGGACAGGGGGCAGGAGGTGAGCAGTTCTTC. Translated, it reads CASSGQGAGGEQFF. The rearranged chain carries TRBV2 and TRBJ2-1, and TRBD1 matches 11 of the central bases. For this chain, trimming is 6 bases at the V end and 9 bases at the J end, and the number of junction bases without a gene match is 7. From a lookup of the germline V gene, CDR1 and CDR2 are SNHLY and FYNNEI. There are 14 amino acids in the CDR3, from cysteine to phenylalanine inclusive. The sequence is cut down to CDR3 DNA, 42 bases in frame from base 1. The full variable domain, with segments outside the CDR3 supplied by the reference TRBV2 and TRBJ2-1 proteins, appears as EPEVTQTPSHQVTQMGQEVILRCVPISNHLYFYWYRQILGQKVEFLVSFYNNEISEKSEIFDDQFSVERPDGSNFTLKIRSTKLEDSAMYFCASSGQGAGGEQFFGPGTRLTVL.